This T cell receptor (beta chain) originates from a study of blood T cell repertoires in COVID-19. In the study overall: PBMCs, B-cell-depleted T cells, or T cells provided the cDNA or gDNA that made up the material.

The CDR3 is made up of 15 amino acids. The V segment lost 10 bases and the J segment 8 bases; nucleotides outside the gene matches: 15. From germline, CDR1 is SEHNR and CDR2 FQNEAQ (reference sequence). TCRdb's table, derived via immunoSEQ multiplex PCR, lists solely in-frame clones and lacks some. This table has 150,000 to 250,000 clones, 94% appearing once. The clonotype comes from a young man with COVID-19, enrolled during active disease. Sequenced input: peripheral blood. The chain has TRBV7-9 and TRBJ2-3; 10 bases align to TRBD1. The CDR3 DNA is TGTGCCACCACCCCGCGGCGACAGGGGGCGGCTACGCAGTATTTT. This sequence encodes CATTPRRQGAATQYF.